Sequencing of this TCR beta chain was carried out in a study of blood T cells in healthy people across ages (dated by TCRdb to between 2015 and 2017). At the level of the whole study: Template switching captured roughly one uniquely barcoded TCR beta cDNA molecule per two T cells in model experiments. The study measured age-related changes in TCR beta repertoire diversity using deep sequencing normalized with unique cDNA molecular identifiers. Four age groups were formed from the donors: young (average about 16 years), middle-aged (more than 35), aged (more than 55) and long-lived (about 80). To avoid experimental bias, donors of different ages were spread randomly across the sequencing lanes. Using the same blood draw, the study looked at two additional independent replicas of 1 million unique cDNA reads for two donors, one aged 18 to 30 and the other aged 80 or older.

Comments on this clonotype: The antigen this receptor binds is unknown. Base qualities are not provided; no much larger clone lies one nucleotide away.

Library method: 5' RACE. A second 7 to 11 cycle PCR used a sample-barcoded 5' primer and a J-beta primer mix. A unique molecular identifier was introduced onto each TCR beta cDNA molecule by a template-switch 5' adaptor carrying 12 random nucleotides. Each sample yielded at least 2.5 million CDR3-containing paired-end reads. First-strand cDNA synthesis was performed from all RNA using the Mint cDNA synthesis kit, with priming by a TRBC-specific oligonucleotide. After uracil-DNA glycosylase treatment, a first 18-cycle PCR used universal primers M1SS and BC2_uni_R on all cDNA. In the source study's methods: Each sample was normalized by randomly selecting 1 million high-quality reads, each carrying a distinct molecular identifier. Instead of being binned into consensus sequences, reads with shared molecular identifiers were discarded. MiTCR, with a Q25 quality threshold and the strictest error-elimination algorithm, was used for CDR3 identification, clonotype clustering and error correction. A nonparametric unseen species model using Euler transformation provided a lower-bound estimate of total TCR beta diversity. Using fastp at Q25 and MiXCR, TCRdb reprocessed the public reads and kept productive beta chains. Identical CDR3 proteins give one entry, which carries the most common genes and DNA. These V and J calls originate from TCRdb's pipeline instead of the authors' own analysis. The sample data list fewer than 2,000,000 distinct CDR3 sequences, and roughly two fifths of these were observed just once. Roughly 24% of the sample comes from the top ten.

Donors were around 37 systemically healthy Caucasian individuals from Russia aged roughly 6 to 100 years. Each donor gave around 9 milliliters of peripheral blood, collected into EDTA-treated Vacutainer tubes. Ficoll-Paque density-gradient centrifugation was used to isolate PBMCs, with at least 6.5 million per sample. Trizol reagent was used to extract total RNA from the PBMCs, yielding at least 6 micrograms per sample. Naive CD45RAhigh/CD27high T cell percentages were measured by flow cytometry on a PBMC aliquot from every donor. The CDR3 contains 15 residues, cysteine and phenylalanine counted. This entry keeps only the CDR3 DNA: 45 bases, framed from base 1. CDR1 SGHTA and CDR2 FQGNSA are derived from the germline V gene. Trimming accounts for 2 bases at V and 8 bases at J, while the number of junction bases matched to no gene is 7. Results and caveats for the whole study, not just this receptor: A strong correlation was found between observed TCR beta diversity and the percentage of naive T cells measured by flow cytometry. Estimates of total diversity from one million sequenced T cells were regarded as lower bounds and underestimates. Donor CMV infection status was unknown, potentially confounding age-related changes in expanded clonotypes. Observed TCR beta diversity per million T cells fell roughly linearly with age, and a significant reduction was already apparent by age roughly 40. Since profiling was done on bulk unsorted PBMCs, naive and antigen-experienced compartments could not be conclusively compared. Compared with the aged group, the long-lived group had more naive CD4+ T cells, fewer expanded clones and increased TCR diversity, a pattern suggesting age selection.

The sequencing input was blood. The chain was built from TRBV7-2 and TRBJ2-1; the central 9 bases match TRBD2. This TCR came from a human donor in good health. The CDR3 in this case is CASSLKRGAWDEQFF. The sequenced DNA is TGTGCCAGCAGCTTAAAGCGGGGGGCCTGGGATGAGCAGTTCTTC. The CDR3 plus the reference TRBV7-2 and TRBJ2-1 genes for the other parts give the full variable domain: GAGVSQSPSNKVTEKGKDVELRCDPISGHTALYWYRQSLGQGLEFLIYFQGNSAPDKSGLPSDRFSAERTGGSVSTLTIQRTQQEDSAVYLCASSLKRGAWDEQFFGPGTRLTVL.